These 3 T cell receptor beta chains came from one sample sequenced in a study of molecular identifiers for immune sequencing clone quantification. One entry per CDR3 protein results from TCRdb running MiXCR on the PCR reads. The top ten hold roughly 1.5% of the sample, which has tens of thousands of distinct CDR3 sequences, less than 20% seen once. Sequenced input: naive CD8+ T cells from blood, with Jurkat cell RNA spiked in. Subset: FACS-sorted CD8+CD4-CCR7+CD45RA+ naive T cells. The receptors originated from a human donor in good health. Some libraries in this study had Jurkat cell RNA spiked in.

Remarks on this clonotype: A much larger clone sits a single nucleotide away, making a read error possible. Since the CDR3 does not end with the conserved phenylalanine or tryptophan, this likely comes from a read error. The chain is built from TRBV2 and TRBJ2-7, with 8 bases fitting TRBD1. V trimming: 7 bases; J trimming: 4 bases; junction bases outside the gene matches: 12. The CDR3 extends over 15 amino acids. Looked up from germline, CDR1 is SNHLY and CDR2 is FYNNEI. The CDR3 loop is CASMNSPGGKYEQYS. In DNA, the CDR3 is TGTGCCAGCATGAATTCACCAGGGGGCAAGTACGAGCAGTACTCC.

For this clonotype: The junction differs from germline at one of its ends, possibly a read error. V gene TRBV29-1 combines with J gene TRBJ2-2, with D maybe TRBD2 (5 bases). Per the germline V gene, CDR1 is SQVTM and CDR2 is ANQGSEA. CDR3 length: 12 amino acids. DNA of the CDR3: TGCCGCGTTGTCCGGGGAACCGGGGAGCTGTTTTTT. The encoded protein is CRVVRGTGELFF.

This clonotype showed up many times. The V call is TRBV11-3, the J call TRBJ2-1, with D perhaps TRBD2 (6 bases). The V gene lost 0 bases and the J gene lost 3 bases, with 9 bases spanning the gap. The CDR3 length is 15 residues. CDR1 and CDR2 from the germline V gene are SGHNT and YENEEA. CDR3 protein: CASSLDRDFYNEQFF. CDR3 coding DNA: TGTGCCAGCAGCTTAGATAGGGACTTCTACAATGAGCAGTTCTTC.